The T cell receptor (beta chain) under discussion was sequenced for a study of blood T cells in healthy people across ages. Across the study: T cells yielded about one barcoded beta molecule per two cells through template switching. Study observations and caveats: Underestimates were what the diversity estimates from one million T cells were considered to be. As age increased, TCR beta diversity per million T cells fell in a roughly linear fashion. Aged donors had fewer naive CD4+ cells and lower diversity than long-lived donors.

To note about this clonotype: What it recognizes is unknown.

Primers used in a second PCR of about 7 to 12 cycles were a sample-barcoded 5' primer and a J-beta primer mix. From the 5' RACE reads, TCRdb called clonotypes with MiXCR, one entry per CDR3 protein. The data show 1.5 million to 2 million distinct CDR3 sequences, with about 30% seen just once and approximately 7.7% held by the top ten. The specimen sequenced was blood. This TCR was recovered from a woman aged 25 to 39 in good health.

The DNA for the CDR3 is TGTGCCAGCTCACCACTAGGACTAGCGCCCAGCGGGGGAGAGACCCAGTACTTC. Its protein is CASSPLGLAPSGGETQYF. This chain joins TRBV18 and TRBJ2-5; 9 bases are a match to TRBD2. V lost 1 base to trimming and J lost 4 bases; unmatched junction nucleotides: 13. The germline V gene encodes CDR1 KGHSH and CDR2 LQKENI. The CDR3 length is 18 residues.